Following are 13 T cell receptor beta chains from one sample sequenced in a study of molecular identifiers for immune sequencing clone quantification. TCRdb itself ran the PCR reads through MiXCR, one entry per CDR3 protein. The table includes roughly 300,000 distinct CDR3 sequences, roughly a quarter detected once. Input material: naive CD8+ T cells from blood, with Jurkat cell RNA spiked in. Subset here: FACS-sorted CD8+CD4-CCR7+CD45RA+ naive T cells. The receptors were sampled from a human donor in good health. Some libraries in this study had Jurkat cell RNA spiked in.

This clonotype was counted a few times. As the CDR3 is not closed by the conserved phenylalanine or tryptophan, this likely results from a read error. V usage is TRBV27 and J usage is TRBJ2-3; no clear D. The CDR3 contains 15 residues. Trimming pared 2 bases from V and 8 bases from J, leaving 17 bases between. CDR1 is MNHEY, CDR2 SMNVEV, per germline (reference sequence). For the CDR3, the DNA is TGTGCCAGCAGTTTAAAGTCCCGGTTCTTCCCTACGCAGTATTCT. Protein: CASSLKSRFFPTQYS.

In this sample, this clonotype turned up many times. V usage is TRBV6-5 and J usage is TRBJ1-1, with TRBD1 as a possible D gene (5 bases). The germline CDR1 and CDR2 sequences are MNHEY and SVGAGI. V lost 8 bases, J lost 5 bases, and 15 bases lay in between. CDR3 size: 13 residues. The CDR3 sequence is CASGPGPRTEAFF. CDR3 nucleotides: TGTGCCAGCGGACCGGGGCCCAGGACTGAAGCTTTCTTT.

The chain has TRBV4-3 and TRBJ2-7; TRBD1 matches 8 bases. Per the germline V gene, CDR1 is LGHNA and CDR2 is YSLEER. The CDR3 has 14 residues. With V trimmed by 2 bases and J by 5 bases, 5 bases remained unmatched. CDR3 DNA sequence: TGCGCCAGCAGCCAAACGGACAGGGACGACGAGCAGTACTTC. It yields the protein CASSQTDRDDEQYF.

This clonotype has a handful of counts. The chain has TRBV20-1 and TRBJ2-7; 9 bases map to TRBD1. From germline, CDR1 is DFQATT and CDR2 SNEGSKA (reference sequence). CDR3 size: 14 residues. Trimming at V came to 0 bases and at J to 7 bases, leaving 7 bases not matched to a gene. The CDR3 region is CSARDRDRVVEQYF. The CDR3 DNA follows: TGCAGTGCTAGAGATCGGGACAGGGTGGTGGAGCAGTACTTC.

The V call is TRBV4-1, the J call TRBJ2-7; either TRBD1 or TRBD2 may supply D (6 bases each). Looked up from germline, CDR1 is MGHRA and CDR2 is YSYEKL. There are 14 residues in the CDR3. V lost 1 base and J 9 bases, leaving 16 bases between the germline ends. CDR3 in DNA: TGCGCCAGCAGCCAAGGCGTACGGGGGCCCGCGCAGTACTTC. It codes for CASSQGVRGPAQYF.

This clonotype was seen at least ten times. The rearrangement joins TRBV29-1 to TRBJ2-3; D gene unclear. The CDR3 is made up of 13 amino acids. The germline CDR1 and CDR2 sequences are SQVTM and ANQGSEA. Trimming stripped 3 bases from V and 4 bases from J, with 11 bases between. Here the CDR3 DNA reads TGCAGCGTTGACCCCGAAGTGGCAGATACGCAGTATTTT. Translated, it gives CSVDPEVADTQYF.

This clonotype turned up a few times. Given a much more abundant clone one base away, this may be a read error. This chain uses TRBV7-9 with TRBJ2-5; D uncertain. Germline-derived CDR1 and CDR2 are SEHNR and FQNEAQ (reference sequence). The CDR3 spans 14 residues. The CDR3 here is CASSYELYQGTQYF. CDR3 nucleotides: TGTGCCAGCAGCTACGAACTGTACCAAGGGACCCAGTACTTC.

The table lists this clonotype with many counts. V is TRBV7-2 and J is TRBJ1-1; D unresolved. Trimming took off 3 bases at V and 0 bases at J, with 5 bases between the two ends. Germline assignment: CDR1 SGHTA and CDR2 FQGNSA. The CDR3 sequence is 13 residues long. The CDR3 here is CASSFWLNTEAFF. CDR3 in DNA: TGTGCCAGCAGCTTTTGGTTGAACACTGAAGCTTTCTTT. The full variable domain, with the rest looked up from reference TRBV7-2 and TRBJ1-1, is GAGVSQSPSNKVTEKGKDVELRCDPISGHTALYWYRQSLGQGLEFLIYFQGNSAPDKSGLPSDRFSAERTGGSVSTLTIQRTQQEDSAVYLCASSFWLNTEAFFGQGTRLTVV.

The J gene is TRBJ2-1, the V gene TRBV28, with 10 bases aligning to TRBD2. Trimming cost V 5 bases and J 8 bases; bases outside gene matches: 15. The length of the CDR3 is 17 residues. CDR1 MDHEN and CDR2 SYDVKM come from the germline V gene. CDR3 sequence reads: CASSPLRASGSVDEQFF. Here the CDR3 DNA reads TGTGCCAGCAGTCCCCTACGGGCTAGCGGGAGCGTGGATGAGCAGTTCTTC.

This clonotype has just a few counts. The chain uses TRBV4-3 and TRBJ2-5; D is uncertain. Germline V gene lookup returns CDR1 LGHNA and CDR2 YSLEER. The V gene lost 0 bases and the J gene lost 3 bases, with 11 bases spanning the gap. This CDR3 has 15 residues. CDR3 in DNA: TGCGCCAGCAGCCAAGATGTTAGCACAAAAGAGACCCAGTACTTC. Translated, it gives CASSQDVSTKETQYF.

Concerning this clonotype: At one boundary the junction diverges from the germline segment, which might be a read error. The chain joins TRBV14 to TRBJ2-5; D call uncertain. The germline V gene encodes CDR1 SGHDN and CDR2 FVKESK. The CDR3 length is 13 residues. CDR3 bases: TGTGCCAGCAGCCCCCCCAGACAAGGGACCCAGTACTTC. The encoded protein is CASSPPRQGTQYF.

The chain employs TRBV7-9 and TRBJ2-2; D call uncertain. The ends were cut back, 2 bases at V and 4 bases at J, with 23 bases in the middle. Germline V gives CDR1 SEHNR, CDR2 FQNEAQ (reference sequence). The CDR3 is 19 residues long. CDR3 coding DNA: TGTGCCAGCAGCTTACATCTGTCCTTCGGAGTTAGGAGCACCGGGGAGCTGTTTTTT. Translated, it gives CASSLHLSFGVRSTGELFF.

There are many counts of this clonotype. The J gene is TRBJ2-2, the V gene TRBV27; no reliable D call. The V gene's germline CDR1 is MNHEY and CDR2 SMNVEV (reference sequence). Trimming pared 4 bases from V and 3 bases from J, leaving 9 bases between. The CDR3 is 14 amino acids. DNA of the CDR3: TGTGCCAGCAGTTCAGCCAGCCACACCGGGGAGCTGTTTTTT. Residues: CASSSASHTGELFF.